The 21 T cell receptor beta chains presented below share a single source sample, sequenced in a study of blood T cells in healthy people across ages. Combining a sample-barcoded 5' primer with a J-beta primer mix, a second PCR ran for about 7 to 12 cycles. TCRdb itself ran the 5' RACE reads through MiXCR, one entry per CDR3 protein. The table includes about 1,800,000 distinct CDR3 sequences, under 30% detected once. Sequenced sample: blood. The receptors come from a woman aged 25 to 39 in good health.

This clonotype occurred a few times. V and J are TRBV6-1 and TRBJ2-7, with D possibly matching TRBD1 (6 bases). Trimming pared 0 bases from V and 5 bases from J, leaving 14 bases between. Looked up from germline, CDR1 is MNHNS and CDR2 is SASEGT. There are 15 residues in the CDR3. The CDR3, as DNA: TGTGCCAGCAGTGAAGCGAGGCAGGGGACCGACGAGCAGTACTTC. It translates to CASSEARQGTDEQYF.

This clonotype came up many times. The rearrangement joins TRBV12-3 or TRBV12-4 to TRBJ2-6, with unresolved D. The V gene lost 7 bases and the J gene lost 1 base, with 11 bases spanning the gap. The CDR3 covers 15 residues. In DNA, the CDR3 is TGTGCCAGCAAAGACTGGGTGTCTGGGGCCAACGTCCTGACTTTC. Its protein is CASKDWVSGANVLTF.

Points on this clonotype: A single base separates this from a much larger clone, so it may be a read error. CDR3 loop: CASSCRQPPYEQYF. CDR3 DNA: TGTGCCAGCAGCTGCAGACAGCCACCCTACGAGCAGTACTTC. The chain joins TRBV11-1 to TRBJ2-7, with a possible D match to TRBD1 (5 bases). CDR1 and CDR2 from the germline V gene are SGHAT and FQDESV (reference sequence). CDR3 length equals 14 residues. Trimming cost V 4 bases and J 2 bases, with 12 bases left between them. Supplemented by reference TRBV11-1 and TRBJ2-7, the full variable domain reads EAEVAQSPRYKITEKSQAVAFWCDPISGHATLYWYRQILGQGPELLVQFQDESVVDDSQLPKDRFSAERLKGVDSTLKIQPAELGDSAMYLCASSCRQPPYEQYFGPGTRLTVT.

The gene calls are TRBV20-1 and TRBJ2-5; D perhaps matches TRBD1 (5 bases). Germline V lookup: CDR1 DFQATT, CDR2 SNEGSKA (reference sequence). This CDR3 has 13 amino acids. Trimming took 2 bases from V and 1 from J, leaving 8 bases between them. CDR3 in amino acids: CSARPRAQETQYF. Here the CDR3 DNA reads TGCAGTGCTAGACCCAGGGCCCAAGAGACCCAGTACTTC.

This clonotype appeared a few times. V is TRBV7-6 and J is TRBJ1-6; the D gene is possibly TRBD1 (6 bases). V lost 4 bases to trimming and J lost 7 bases, with 17 bases between them. The germline CDR1 and CDR2 sequences are SGHVS and FNYEAQ. This CDR3 contains 16 residues. CDR3: CASSSGLRDRNSPLHF. CDR3 nucleotides: TGTGCCAGCAGCTCAGGGCTCCGTGACAGGAATTCACCCCTCCACTTT.

As for this clonotype: A junction end diverges from the germline sequence, so it may reflect a read error. This chain links TRBV18 with TRBJ2-6; D is perhaps TRBD1 (5 bases). The CDR3 runs to 13 residues. Germline V gives CDR1 KGHSH, CDR2 LQKENI. This CDR3 reads CASSLTGANVRTF. The CDR3 DNA reads TGTGCCAGCTCACTTACTGGGGCCAACGTCCGGACTTTC.

This clonotype was counted a single time. The rearrangement uses TRBV4-3 and TRBJ2-2, with D hard to call. This CDR3 has 14 residues. Trimming took 4 bases from V and 4 from J, leaving 10 bases between them. CDR1 and CDR2 (germline): LGHNA, YSLEER. DNA of the CDR3: TGCGCCAGCAGCCGCGAGGAATCCACCGGGGAGCTGTTTTTT. Translated: CASSREESTGELFF.

Comment on this clonotype: A single base separates this from a much larger clone, so it may be a read error. V usage is TRBV10-3 and J usage is TRBJ2-7; 13 bases align to TRBD2. The CDR3 totals 14 residues. V lost 6 bases to trimming and J lost 7 bases; unmatched junction nucleotides: 6. Germline V lookup: CDR1 ENHRY, CDR2 SYGVKD. The CDR3 DNA is TGTGCCATCAGCGGGACTAGCGGGACAAATGAGCAGTACTTC. It is translated as CAISGTSGTNEQYF.

This clonotype has just a few counts. Mismatch with germline at one junction end may stem from a read error. J is TRBJ2-1 and V is TRBV5-1; 10 bases are a match to TRBD2. This CDR3 is built from 20 residues. Germline loops: CDR1 SGHRS, CDR2 YFSETQ. The chain's CDR3 is CASSLGFGSGGARSYNEQFF. The CDR3 DNA is TGTGCCAGCAGCTTGGGCTTTGGGAGCGGGGGGGCTAGGTCCTACAATGAGCAGTTCTTC. The whole variable domain, filled in from reference TRBV5-1 and TRBJ2-1, reads KAGVTQTPRYLIKTRGQQVTLSCSPISGHRSVSWYQQTPGQGLQFLFEYFSETQRNKGNFPGRFSGRQFSNSRSEMNVSTLELGDSALYLCASSLGFGSGGARSYNEQFFGPGTRLTVL.

The rearrangement uses TRBV15 and TRBJ2-2; no clear D. The CDR3 spans 18 residues. With 3 bases removed from V and 0 bases from J, the gap between germline ends came to 17 bases. Germline V gene lookup returns CDR1 LNHNV and CDR2 YYDKDF (reference sequence). CDR3: CATSSSPGASANTGELFF. CDR3 coding DNA: TGTGCCACCAGCAGTTCGCCCGGAGCGTCCGCGAACACCGGGGAGCTGTTTTTT.

V usage is TRBV11-1 and J usage is TRBJ2-7; maybe TRBD2 (6 bases). Trimming left V 0 bases short and J 4 bases short, with 10 bases between. CDR1 is SGHAT and CDR2 is FQDESV in the germline V gene (reference sequence). CDR3 size: 14 residues. This chain's CDR3 is CASSLAGLQYEQYF. The CDR3 DNA reads TGTGCCAGCAGCTTAGCGGGACTTCAATACGAGCAGTACTTC.

The chain joins TRBV18 to TRBJ2-1; 9 bases fit TRBD1. Germline V CDR1 and CDR2: KGHSH, LQKENI. The CDR3 covers 15 residues. After removal of 3 bases from V and 6 bases from J, the junction contained 6 bases not matched to a gene. Here the CDR3 DNA reads TGTGCCAGCTCACCTCGACAGGGGGTCCCCAATGAGCAGTTCTTC. This translates into CASSPRQGVPNEQFF.

This chain joins TRBV20-1 and TRBJ2-1; D may be TRBD1 (5 bases). This CDR3 comprises 13 residues. Germline V gives CDR1 DFQATT, CDR2 SNEGSKA (reference sequence). Trimming pared 6 bases from V and 7 bases from J, leaving 16 bases between. CDR3 region: CSAIGARRNEQFF. The CDR3 coding sequence is TGCAGTGCCATAGGGGCACGAAGAAATGAGCAGTTCTTC.

The V gene is TRBV20-1, the J gene TRBJ2-5; possible D gene TRBD1, 5 bases. Trimming removed 5 bases at V and 1 base at J, with 8 bases between. CDR1 DFQATT and CDR2 SNEGSKA come from the germline V gene (reference sequence). This CDR3 has 12 residues. The CDR3 DNA reads as TGCAGTGCTTTCAGGGTCCAAGAGACCCAGTACTTC. Its protein is CSAFRVQETQYF.

This clonotype was seen only a few times. The gene calls are TRBV5-6 and TRBJ2-1; D assignment may be TRBD1 or TRBD2 (6 bases each). Germline V gene sequence: CDR1 SGHDT, CDR2 YYEEEE. The CDR3 extends over 12 amino acids. The V gene lost 1 base and the J gene lost 12 bases, with 11 bases spanning the gap. The CDR3 DNA sequence: TGTGCCAGCAGCTTGCGGGGGCCGGGGCAGTTCTTC. Its translation: CASSLRGPGQFF.

This clonotype occurred many times. The chain carries TRBV5-1 and TRBJ2-6; possibly TRBD1 for D (5 bases). The germline V gene encodes CDR1 SGHRS and CDR2 YFSETQ. V lost 0 bases and J 0 bases, leaving 7 bases between the germline ends. The CDR3 length is 16 residues. The CDR3 region has the DNA TGCGCCAGCAGCTTGGGTGACAGCTCTGGGGCCAACGTCCTGACTTTC. Residues: CASSLGDSSGANVLTF.

This clonotype was counted a single time. The chain recombines TRBV5-1 with TRBJ2-7; TRBD2 might be the D (5 bases). Germline values: CDR1 SGHRS, CDR2 YFSETQ. The CDR3 length is 14 residues. V was shortened by 1 base and J by 3 bases, with 11 bases between the two germline ends. In DNA form, the CDR3 reads TGCGCCAGCAGCTTGTTGGTGGGAGACTACGAGCAGTACTTC. It is translated as CASSLLVGDYEQYF.

The chain recombines TRBV12-3 or TRBV12-4 with TRBJ2-1, with D maybe TRBD1 (5 bases). V lost 1 base to trimming and J lost 10 bases, with 11 bases between them. The CDR3 contains 13 residues. CDR3 protein: CASSLGGVYEQFF. CDR3 bases: TGTGCCAGCAGTTTAGGGGGCGTCTACGAGCAGTTCTTC.

This clonotype turned up a few times. The V and J genes are TRBV6-5 and TRBJ1-5; D possibly corresponds to TRBD1 (6 bases). The germline V and J ends were trimmed by 9 bases and 8 bases, with 17 bases remaining between them. The CDR3 covers 13 residues. CDR1 and CDR2 (germline): MNHEY, SVGAGI. The CDR3 sequence is CASHPAGEKPQHF. The CDR3 nucleotides read TGTGCCAGTCATCCTGCAGGGGAGAAGCCCCAGCATTTT.

This clonotype was recorded once. Given a much more abundant clone one base away, this may be a read error. The chain couples TRBV5-1 to TRBJ2-1; D possibly corresponds to TRBD2 (6 bases). Germline V gene lookup returns CDR1 SGHRS and CDR2 YFSETQ. The CDR3 has 15 residues. The CDR3 bases are TGCGCCAGCAGCTTGCTGGAGGGATCCTACAATGAGCAGGTCTTC. As protein: CASSLLEGSYNEQVF.

The chain joins TRBV5-1 to TRBJ2-1; 7 bases align to TRBD1. The CDR3 length is 15 residues. The V gene's germline CDR1 is SGHRS and CDR2 YFSETQ. V shed 0 bases and J 8 bases; nucleotides not matched to a gene: 8. The CDR3 coding sequence is TGCGCCAGCAGCTTGGGAGGGGGCGCTAGGTATGAGCAGTTCTTC. Its protein is CASSLGGGARYEQFF.